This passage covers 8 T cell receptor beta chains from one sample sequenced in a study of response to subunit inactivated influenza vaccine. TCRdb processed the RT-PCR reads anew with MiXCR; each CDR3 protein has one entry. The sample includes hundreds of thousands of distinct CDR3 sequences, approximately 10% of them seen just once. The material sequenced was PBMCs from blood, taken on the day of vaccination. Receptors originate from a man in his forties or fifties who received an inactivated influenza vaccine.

The CDR3 region is CASSPEVAGGVAQYF. Written as DNA, the CDR3 is TGTGCCAGCAGTCCCGAGGTAGCGGGGGGGGTCGCCCAGTACTTC. V gene TRBV6-1 combines with J gene TRBJ2-5, with TRBD2 identical over 11 bases. The V and J ends lost 5 bases and 9 bases, in that order; junction bases with no gene match: 11. The germline V gene has CDR1 MNHNS and CDR2 SASEGT. CDR3 size: 15 residues.

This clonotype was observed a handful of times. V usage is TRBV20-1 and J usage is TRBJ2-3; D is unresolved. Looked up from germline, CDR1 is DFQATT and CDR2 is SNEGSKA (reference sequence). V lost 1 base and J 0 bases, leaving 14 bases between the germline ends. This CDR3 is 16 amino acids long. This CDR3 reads CSARGGITTSTDTQYF. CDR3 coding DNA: TGCAGTGCTAGAGGTGGAATAACCACTAGCACAGATACGCAGTATTTT.

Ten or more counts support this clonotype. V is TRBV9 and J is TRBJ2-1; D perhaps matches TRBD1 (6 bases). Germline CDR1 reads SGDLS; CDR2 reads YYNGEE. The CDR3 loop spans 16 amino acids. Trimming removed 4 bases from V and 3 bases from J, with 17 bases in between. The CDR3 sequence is CASSPDEGVHYNEQFF. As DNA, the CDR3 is TGTGCCAGCAGCCCGGACGAGGGGGTCCACTACAATGAGCAGTTCTTC.

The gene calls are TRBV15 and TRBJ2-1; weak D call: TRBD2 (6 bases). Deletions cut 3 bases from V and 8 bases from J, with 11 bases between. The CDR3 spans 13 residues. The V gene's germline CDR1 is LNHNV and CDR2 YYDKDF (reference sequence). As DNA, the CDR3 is TGTGCCACCAGCAGCCCGCGGGGAGATGAGCAGTTCTTC. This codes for CATSSPRGDEQFF.

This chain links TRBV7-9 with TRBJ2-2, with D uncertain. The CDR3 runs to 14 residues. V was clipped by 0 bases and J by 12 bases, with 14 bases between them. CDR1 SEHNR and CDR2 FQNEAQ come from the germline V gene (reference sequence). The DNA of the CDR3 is TGTGCCAGCAGCTTAGCGGAAGAGCGCGTGAAGCTGTTTTTT. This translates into CASSLAEERVKLFF. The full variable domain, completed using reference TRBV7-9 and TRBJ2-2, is DTGVSQNPRHKITKRGQNVTFRCDPISEHNRLYWYRQTLGQGPEFLTYFQNEAQLEKSRLLSDRFSAERPKGSFSTLEIQRTEQGDSAMYLCASSLAEERVKLFFGEGSRLTVL.

The chain's CDR3 is CSGQRFSYNEQFF. CDR3 coding DNA: TGCAGCGGACAGCGCTTCTCCTACAATGAGCAGTTCTTC. The chain links TRBV20-1 to TRBJ2-1; a weak D match, TRBD1 (6 bases). Germline CDR1 is DFQATT and CDR2 is SNEGSKA (reference sequence). The length of the CDR3 is 13 residues.

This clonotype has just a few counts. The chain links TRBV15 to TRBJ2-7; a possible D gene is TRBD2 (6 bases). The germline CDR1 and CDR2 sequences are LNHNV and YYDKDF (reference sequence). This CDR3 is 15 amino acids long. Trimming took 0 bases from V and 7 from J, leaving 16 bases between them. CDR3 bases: TGTGCCACCAGCAGAGATCTTTGGGCGGGGAAGGAGCAGTACTTC. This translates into CATSRDLWAGKEQYF.

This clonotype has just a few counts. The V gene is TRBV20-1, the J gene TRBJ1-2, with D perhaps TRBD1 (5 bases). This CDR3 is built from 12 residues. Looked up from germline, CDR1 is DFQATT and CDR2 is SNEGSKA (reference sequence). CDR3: CSIRRGNYGYTF. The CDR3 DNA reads TGCAGCATACGGCGGGGGAACTATGGCTACACCTTC.